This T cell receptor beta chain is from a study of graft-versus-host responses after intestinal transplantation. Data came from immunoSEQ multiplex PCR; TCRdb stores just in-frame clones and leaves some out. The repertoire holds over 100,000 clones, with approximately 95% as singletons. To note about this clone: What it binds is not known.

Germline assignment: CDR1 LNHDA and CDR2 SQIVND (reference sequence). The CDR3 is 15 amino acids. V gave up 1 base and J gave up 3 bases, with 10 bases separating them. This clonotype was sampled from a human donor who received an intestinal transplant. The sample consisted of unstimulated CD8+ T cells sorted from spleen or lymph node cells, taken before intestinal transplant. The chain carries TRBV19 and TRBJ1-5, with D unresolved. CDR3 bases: TGTGCCAGTAGTATAGTGAGCGGGTACAATCAGCCCCAGCATTTT. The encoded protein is CASSIVSGYNQPQHF.